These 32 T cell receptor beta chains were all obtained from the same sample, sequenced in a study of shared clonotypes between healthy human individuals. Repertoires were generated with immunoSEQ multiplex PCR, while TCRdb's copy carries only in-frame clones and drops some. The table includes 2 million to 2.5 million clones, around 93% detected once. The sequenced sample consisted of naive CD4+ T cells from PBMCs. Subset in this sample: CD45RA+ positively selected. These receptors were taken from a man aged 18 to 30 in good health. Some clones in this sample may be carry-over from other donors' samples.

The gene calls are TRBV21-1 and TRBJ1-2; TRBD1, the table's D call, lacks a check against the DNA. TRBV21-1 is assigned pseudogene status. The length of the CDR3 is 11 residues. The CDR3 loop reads CASKGDYGYTF. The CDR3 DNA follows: TGTGCCTCAAAAGGGGACTATGGCTACACCTTC.

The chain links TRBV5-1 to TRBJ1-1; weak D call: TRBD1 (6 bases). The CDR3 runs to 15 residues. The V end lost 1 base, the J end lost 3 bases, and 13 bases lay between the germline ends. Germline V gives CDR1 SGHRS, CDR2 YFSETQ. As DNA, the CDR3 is TGCGCCAGCAGCTTGTTCGGGGGCGGGGACACTGAAGCTTTCTTT. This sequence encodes CASSLFGGGDTEAFF.

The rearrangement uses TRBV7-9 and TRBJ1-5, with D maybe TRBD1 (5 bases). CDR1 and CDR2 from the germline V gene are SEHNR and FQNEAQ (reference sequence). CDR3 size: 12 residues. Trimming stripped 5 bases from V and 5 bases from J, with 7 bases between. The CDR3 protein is CASSGTHQPQHF. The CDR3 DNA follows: TGTGCCAGCAGCGGGACCCATCAGCCCCAGCATTTT.

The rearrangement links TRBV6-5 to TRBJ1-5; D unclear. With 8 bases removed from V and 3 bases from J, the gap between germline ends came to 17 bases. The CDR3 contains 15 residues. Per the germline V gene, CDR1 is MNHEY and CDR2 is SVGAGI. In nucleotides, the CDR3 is TGTGCCAGCTCAAAAGCCGGGGAACACAATCAGCCCCAGCATTTT. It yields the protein CASSKAGEHNQPQHF.

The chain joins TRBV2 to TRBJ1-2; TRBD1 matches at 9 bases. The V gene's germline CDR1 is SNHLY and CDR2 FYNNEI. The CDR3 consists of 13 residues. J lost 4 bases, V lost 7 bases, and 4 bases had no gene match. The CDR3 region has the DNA TGTGCCAGCATTAGGACAGGGGCCTATGGCTACACCTTC. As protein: CASIRTGAYGYTF.

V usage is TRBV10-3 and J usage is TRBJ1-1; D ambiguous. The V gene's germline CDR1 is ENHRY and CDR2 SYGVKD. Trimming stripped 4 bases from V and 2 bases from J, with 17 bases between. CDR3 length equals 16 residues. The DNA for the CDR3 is TGTGCCATCAGTGCCTCCCGGACCTCGAAAAACACTGAAGCTTTCTTT. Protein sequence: CAISASRTSKNTEAFF.

CDR3: CASSPPPAEVYNEQFF. The DNA for the CDR3 is TGTGCCAGCTCACCACCGCCTGCGGAGGTCTACAATGAGCAGTTCTTC. This chain uses TRBV18 with TRBJ2-1, with a possible D match to TRBD2 (5 bases). Germline V CDR1 and CDR2: KGHSH, LQKENI. V was trimmed by 0 bases and J by 3 bases, leaving 12 bases between them. The CDR3 is made up of 16 amino acids.

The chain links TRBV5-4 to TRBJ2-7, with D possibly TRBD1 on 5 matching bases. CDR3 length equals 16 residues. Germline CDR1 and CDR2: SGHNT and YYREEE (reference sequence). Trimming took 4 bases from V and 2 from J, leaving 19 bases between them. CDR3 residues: CASSNRLNVGPYEQYF. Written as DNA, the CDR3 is TGTGCCAGCAGCAACCGACTTAACGTGGGGCCCTACGAGCAGTACTTC. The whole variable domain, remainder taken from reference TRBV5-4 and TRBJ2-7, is ETGVTQSPTHLIKTRGQQVTLRCSSQSGHNTVSWYQQALGQGPQFIFQYYREEENGRGNFPPRFSGLQFPNYSSELNVNALELDDSALYLCASSNRLNVGPYEQYFGPGTRLTVT.

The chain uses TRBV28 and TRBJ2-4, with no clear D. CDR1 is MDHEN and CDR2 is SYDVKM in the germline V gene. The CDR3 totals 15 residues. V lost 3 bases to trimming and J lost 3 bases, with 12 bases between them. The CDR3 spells CASSFGGQLKNIQYF. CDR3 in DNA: TGTGCCAGCAGTTTCGGTGGCCAGCTCAAAAACATTCAGTACTTC.

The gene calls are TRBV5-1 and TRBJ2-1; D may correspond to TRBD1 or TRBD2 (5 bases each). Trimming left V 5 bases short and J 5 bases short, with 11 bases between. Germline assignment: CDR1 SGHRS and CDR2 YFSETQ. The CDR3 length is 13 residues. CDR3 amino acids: CASRGTPNNEQFF. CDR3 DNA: TGCGCCAGCAGGGGGACCCCAAACAATGAGCAGTTCTTC.

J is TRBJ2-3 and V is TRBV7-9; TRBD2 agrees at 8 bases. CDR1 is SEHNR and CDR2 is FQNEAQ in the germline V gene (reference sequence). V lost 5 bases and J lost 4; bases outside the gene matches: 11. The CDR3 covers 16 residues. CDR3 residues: CASSPVLAGSADTQYF. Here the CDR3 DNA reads TGTGCCAGCAGCCCCGTTTTAGCGGGATCGGCAGATACGCAGTATTTT.

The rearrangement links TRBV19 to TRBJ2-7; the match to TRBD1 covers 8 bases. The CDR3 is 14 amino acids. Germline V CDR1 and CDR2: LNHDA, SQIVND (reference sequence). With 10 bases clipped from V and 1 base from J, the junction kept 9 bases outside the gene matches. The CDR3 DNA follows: TGTGCCACTTCCGCAGGACAGGGATCCTACGAGCAGTACTTC. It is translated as CATSAGQGSYEQYF.

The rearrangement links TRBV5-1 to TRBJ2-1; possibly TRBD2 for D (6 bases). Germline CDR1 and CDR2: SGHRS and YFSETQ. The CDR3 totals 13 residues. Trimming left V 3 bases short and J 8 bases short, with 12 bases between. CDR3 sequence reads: CASSSPPGDEQFF. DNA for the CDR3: TGCGCCAGCAGCTCTCCACCGGGGGATGAGCAGTTCTTC.

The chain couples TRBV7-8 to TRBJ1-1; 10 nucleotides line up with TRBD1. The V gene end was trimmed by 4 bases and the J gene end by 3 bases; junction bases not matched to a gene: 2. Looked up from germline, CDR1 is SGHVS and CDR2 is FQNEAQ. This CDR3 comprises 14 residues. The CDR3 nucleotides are TGTGCCAGCAGCTCGACAGGGGGCGACACTGAAGCTTTCTTT. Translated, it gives CASSSTGGDTEAFF.

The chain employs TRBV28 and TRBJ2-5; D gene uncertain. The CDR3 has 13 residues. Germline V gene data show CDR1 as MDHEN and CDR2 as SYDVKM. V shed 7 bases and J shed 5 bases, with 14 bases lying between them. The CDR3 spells CASTAVPRETQYF. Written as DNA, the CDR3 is TGTGCCAGCACCGCAGTTCCGAGGGAGACCCAGTACTTC.

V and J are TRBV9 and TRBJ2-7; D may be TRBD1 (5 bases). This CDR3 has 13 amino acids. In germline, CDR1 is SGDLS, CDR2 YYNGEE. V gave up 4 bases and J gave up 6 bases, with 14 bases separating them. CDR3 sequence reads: CASSPDIWGEQYF. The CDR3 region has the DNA TGTGCCAGCAGCCCGGACATCTGGGGCGAGCAGTACTTC. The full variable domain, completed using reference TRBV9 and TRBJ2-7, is DSGVTQTPKHLITATGQRVTLRCSPRSGDLSVYWYQQSLDQGLQFLIQYYNGEERAKGNILERFSAQQFPDLHSELNLSSLELGDSALYFCASSPDIWGEQYFGPGTRLTVT.

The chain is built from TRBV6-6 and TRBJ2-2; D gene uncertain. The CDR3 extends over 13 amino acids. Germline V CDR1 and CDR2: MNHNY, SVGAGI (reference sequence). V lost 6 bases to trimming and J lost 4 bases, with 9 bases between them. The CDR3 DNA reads TGTGCCAGCAGGGCCGCCAGCACCGGGGAGCTGTTTTTT. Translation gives CASRAASTGELFF.

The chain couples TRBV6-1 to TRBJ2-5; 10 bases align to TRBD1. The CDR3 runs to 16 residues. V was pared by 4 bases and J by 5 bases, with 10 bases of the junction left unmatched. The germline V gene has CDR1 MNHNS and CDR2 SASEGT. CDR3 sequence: CASSGPWTGGAETQYF. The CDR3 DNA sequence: TGTGCCAGCAGTGGCCCCTGGACAGGGGGGGCGGAGACCCAGTACTTC.

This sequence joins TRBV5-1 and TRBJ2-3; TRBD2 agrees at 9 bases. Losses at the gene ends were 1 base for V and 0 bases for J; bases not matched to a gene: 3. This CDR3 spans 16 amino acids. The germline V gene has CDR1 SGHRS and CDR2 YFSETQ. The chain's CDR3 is CASSLSGGPSTDTQYF. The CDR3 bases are TGCGCCAGCAGCTTGAGCGGGGGGCCTAGCACAGATACGCAGTATTTT.

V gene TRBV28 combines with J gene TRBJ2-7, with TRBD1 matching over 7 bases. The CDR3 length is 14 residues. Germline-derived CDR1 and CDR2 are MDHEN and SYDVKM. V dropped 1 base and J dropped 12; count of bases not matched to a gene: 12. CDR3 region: CASSLSELGTERYF. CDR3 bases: TGTGCCAGCAGTTTATCCGAATTGGGGACAGAAAGGTACTTC.

The CDR3 region has the DNA TGTGCCAGCAGCTTAGGTTTGCAGAGCAATGAGCAGTTCTTC. This gives the protein CASSLGLQSNEQFF. The V gene is TRBV7-9, the J gene TRBJ2-1; no firm D call. The CDR3 is 14 amino acids. CDR1 is SEHNR and CDR2 is FQNEAQ in the germline V gene (reference sequence). V gave up 1 base and J gave up 6 bases, with 10 bases separating them.

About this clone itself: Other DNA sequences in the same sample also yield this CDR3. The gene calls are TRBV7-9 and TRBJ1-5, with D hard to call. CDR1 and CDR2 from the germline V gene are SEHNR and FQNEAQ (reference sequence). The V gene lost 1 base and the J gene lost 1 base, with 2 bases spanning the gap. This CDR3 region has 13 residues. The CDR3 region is CASSLDSNQPQHF. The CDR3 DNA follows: TGTGCCAGCAGCTTAGACAGCAATCAGCCCCAGCATTTT.

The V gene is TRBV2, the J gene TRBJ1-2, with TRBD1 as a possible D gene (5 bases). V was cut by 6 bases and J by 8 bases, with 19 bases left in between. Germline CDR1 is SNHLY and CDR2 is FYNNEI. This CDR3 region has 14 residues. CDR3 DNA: TGTGCCAGCAGCTTTGTCGGGGCCGCGGGAGGCTACACCTTC. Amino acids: CASSFVGAAGGYTF.

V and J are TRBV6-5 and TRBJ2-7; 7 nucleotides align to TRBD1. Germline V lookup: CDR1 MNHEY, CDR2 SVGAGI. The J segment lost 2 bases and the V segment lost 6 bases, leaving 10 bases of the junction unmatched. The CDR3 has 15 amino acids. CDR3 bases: TGTGCCAGCAGCACATCCGGGACAGTGACCTACGAGCAGTACTTC. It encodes CASSTSGTVTYEQYF.

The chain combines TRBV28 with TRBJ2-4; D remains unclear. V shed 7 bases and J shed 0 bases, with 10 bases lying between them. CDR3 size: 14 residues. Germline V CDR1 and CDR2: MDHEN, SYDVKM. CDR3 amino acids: CASKPYLAKNIQYF. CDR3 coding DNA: TGTGCCAGCAAGCCCTACCTAGCCAAAAACATTCAGTACTTC.

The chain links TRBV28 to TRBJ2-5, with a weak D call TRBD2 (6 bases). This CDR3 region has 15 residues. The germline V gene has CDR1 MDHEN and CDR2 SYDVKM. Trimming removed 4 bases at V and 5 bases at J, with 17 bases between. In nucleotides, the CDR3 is TGTGCCAGCAGTTCAAGGAGGAGGGCAGGGGAGACCCAGTACTTC. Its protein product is CASSSRRRAGETQYF.

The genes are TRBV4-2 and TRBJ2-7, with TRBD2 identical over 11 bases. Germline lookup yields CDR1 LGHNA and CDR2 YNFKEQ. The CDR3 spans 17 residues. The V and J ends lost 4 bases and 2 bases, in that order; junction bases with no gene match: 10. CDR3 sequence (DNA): TGTGCCAGCAGCCCCCCAATATATAGCGGGAGGGCCTACGAGCAGTACTTC. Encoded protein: CASSPPIYSGRAYEQYF.

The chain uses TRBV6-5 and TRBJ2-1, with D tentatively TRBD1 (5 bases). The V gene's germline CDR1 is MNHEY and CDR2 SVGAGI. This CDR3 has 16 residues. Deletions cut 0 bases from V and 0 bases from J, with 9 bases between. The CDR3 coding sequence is TGTGCCAGCAGTTACTCGAGTACAGGCTCCTACAATGAGCAGTTCTTC. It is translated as CASSYSSTGSYNEQFF.

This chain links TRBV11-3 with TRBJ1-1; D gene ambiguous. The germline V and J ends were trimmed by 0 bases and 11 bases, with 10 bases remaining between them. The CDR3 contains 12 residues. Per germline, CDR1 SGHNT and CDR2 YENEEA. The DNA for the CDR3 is TGTGCCAGCAGCTTAGACGGGGTTGATGCTTTCTTT. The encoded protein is CASSLDGVDAFF.

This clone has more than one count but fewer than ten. The CDR3 reads CASSRVEGSNQPQHF. The CDR3 coding sequence is TGTGCCAGCAGCCGCGTCGAGGGGAGCAATCAGCCCCAGCATTTT. The V gene is TRBV7-8, the J gene TRBJ1-5, with D possibly being TRBD1 (5 bases). Deletions cut 5 bases from V and 1 base from J, with 12 bases between. The CDR3 loop spans 15 amino acids. Germline V lookup: CDR1 SGHVS, CDR2 FQNEAQ.

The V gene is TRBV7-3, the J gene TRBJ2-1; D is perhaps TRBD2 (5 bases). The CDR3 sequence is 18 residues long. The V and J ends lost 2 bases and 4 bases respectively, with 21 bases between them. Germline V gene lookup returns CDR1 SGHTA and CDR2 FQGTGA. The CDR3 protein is CASSLLSRRQTPYNEQFF. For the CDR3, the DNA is TGTGCCAGCAGCTTACTTTCACGGAGGCAGACACCGTACAATGAGCAGTTCTTC.

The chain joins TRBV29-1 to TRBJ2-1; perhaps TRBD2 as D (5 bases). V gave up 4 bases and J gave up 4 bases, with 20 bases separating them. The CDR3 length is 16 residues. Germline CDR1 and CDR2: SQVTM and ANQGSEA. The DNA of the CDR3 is TGCAGCGTTGGGACCCCGGCTAGCCCTATGTACAATGAGCAGTTCTTC. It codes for CSVGTPASPMYNEQFF.